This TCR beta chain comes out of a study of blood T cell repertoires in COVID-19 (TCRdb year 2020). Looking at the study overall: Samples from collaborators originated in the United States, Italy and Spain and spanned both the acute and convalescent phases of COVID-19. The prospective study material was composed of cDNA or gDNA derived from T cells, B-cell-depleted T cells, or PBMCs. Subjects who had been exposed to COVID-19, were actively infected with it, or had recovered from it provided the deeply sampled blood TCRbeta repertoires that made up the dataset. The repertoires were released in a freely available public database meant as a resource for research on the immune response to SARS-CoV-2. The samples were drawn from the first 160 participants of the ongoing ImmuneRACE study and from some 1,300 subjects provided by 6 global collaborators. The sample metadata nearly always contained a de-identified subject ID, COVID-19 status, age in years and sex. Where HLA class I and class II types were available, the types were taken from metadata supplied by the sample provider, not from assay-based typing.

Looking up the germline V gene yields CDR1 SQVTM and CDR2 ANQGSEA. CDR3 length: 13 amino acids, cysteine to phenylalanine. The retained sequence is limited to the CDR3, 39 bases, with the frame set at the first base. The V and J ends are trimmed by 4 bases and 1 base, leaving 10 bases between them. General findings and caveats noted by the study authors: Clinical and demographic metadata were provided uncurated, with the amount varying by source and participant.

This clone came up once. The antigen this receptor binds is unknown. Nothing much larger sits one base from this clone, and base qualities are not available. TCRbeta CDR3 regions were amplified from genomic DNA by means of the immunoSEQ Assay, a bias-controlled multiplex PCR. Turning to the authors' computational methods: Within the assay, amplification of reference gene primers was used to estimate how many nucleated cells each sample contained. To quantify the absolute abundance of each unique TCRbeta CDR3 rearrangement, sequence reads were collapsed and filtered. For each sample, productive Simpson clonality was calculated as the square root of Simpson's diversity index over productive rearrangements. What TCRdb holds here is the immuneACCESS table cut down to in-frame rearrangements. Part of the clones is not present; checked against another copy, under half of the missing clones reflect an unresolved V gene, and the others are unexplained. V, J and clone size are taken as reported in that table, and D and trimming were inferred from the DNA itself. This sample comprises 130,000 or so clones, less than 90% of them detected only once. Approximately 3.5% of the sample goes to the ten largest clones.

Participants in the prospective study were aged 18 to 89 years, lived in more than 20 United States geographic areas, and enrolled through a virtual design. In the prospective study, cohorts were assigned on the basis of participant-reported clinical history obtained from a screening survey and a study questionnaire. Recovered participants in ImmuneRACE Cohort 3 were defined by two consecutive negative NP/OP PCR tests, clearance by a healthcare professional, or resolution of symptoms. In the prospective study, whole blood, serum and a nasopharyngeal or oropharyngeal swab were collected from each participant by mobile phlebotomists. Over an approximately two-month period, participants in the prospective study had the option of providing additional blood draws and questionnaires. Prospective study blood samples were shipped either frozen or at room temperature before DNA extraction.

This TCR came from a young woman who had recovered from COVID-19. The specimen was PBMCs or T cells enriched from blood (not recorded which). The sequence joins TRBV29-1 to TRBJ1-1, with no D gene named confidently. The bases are TGCAGCGTTGTCCTCCTTCCGAACACTGAAGCTTTCTTT. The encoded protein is CSVVLLPNTEAFF.